These T cell receptor beta chains were read from a single sample in a study of cytomegalovirus exposure and HLA in healthy donors. This table comes from immunoSEQ multiplex PCR, and its TCRdb copy is limited to in-frame clones, with some not included. Of more than 100,000 clones in the sample, 65% to 80% were seen once. Input material: PBMCs. The source is a woman in her 40s in good health and CMV-seropositive. Each CDR3 is given with its conserved first and last residue.

TRBJ2-2	TRBV7-3	CASSLGWLAGDTGELFF
TRBJ2-7	TRBV11-2	CASSPTRSGGAGEQYF
TRBJ1-2	TRBV6-1	CASSELSKNYGYTF
TRBJ2-5	TRBV5-4	CASRGQTQETQYF
TRBJ1-1	TRBV6-1	CASTQQNLPEAFF
TRBJ2-1	TRBV7-6	CASSPQMGGVSYNEQFF
TRBJ1-1	TRBV6-5	CASSYRGFDTEAFF
TRBJ2-1	TRBV19	CASSSALWTGRNEQFF
TRBJ2-7	TRBV6-5	CASSYGRGGYEQYF
TRBJ2-5	TRBV6-4	CASSVGQNSETQYF
TRBJ1-6	TRBV7-8	CASSWGGRTDSPLHF
TRBJ2-3	TRBV19	CASSIQRTGGSTDTQYF
TRBJ2-4	TRBV5-1	CASRRGTGILAKNIQYF
TRBJ2-1	TRBV7-9	CASSPPRTAPYNEQFF
TRBJ2-7	TRBV27	CASGTQGPYEQYF
TRBJ2-1	TRBV9	CASSVASQTYNEQFF
TRBJ1-3	TRBV11-2	CASSLETGVGGTIYF
TRBJ2-7	TRBV5-4	CASSPAAGYEQYF
TRBJ1-2	TRBV19	CASSDRDSVYGYTF
TRBJ2-5	TRBV5-1	CASSPTGSPAQYF
TRBJ2-7	TRBV18	CASSSTGYEQYF
TRBJ1-4	TRBV30	CASGEGDEKLFF
TRBJ1-1	TRBV30	CAWSVFGQNTEAFF
TRBJ1-5	TRBV21-1	CASSSPEDYNQPQHF
TRBJ2-3	TRBV11-3	CASSKGLGSDTQYF
TRBJ1-6	TRBV5-8	CASSLVTGTSPLHF
TRBJ2-1	TRBV7-6	CASSLTSGIHNEQFF
TRBJ1-5	TRBV19	CASSMGDRVRNQPQHF
TRBJ2-2	TRBV9	CASSPPSGRSAGELFF
TRBJ1-1	TRBV18	CASSFGVTGNTEAFF
TRBJ1-1	TRBV27	CASSLRTGGLEAFF
TRBJ2-3	TRBV25-1	CASSEGLTSTDTQYF
TRBJ2-5	TRBV15	CATSRDQASGKEQYF
TRBJ2-1	TRBV27	CASSFRGRALSYNEQFF
TRBJ1-2	TRBV5-1	CASSLGASPYGYTF
TRBJ2-7	TRBV5-1	CASSTTSGSSYEQYF
TRBJ2-2	TRBV30	CAWSPGLGTGELFF
TRBJ1-2	TRBV2	CASNRDRGGYGYTF
TRBJ1-1	TRBV18	CASSPPGVDGYTEAFF
TRBJ1-1	TRBV2	CASSDPGNTEAFF
TRBJ1-2	TRBV2	CASRPGGYYGYTF
TRBJ1-1	TRBV5-1	CATRREAANTEAFF
TRBJ2-1	TRBV2	CASRQTESSYNEQFF
TRBJ1-4	TRBV4-1	CASSHGDRATNEKLFF
TRBJ1-1	TRBV6-5	CASSYSAGGRTEAFF
TRBJ1-1	TRBV7-2	CATANRGVNTEAFF
TRBJ1-1	TRBV7-2	CVSSLAPRQPAKEAFF
TRBJ2-1	TRBV2	CASSESTGGVSEQFF
TRBJ2-3	TRBV19	CASSKQRESTDTQYF
TRBJ1-2	TRBV6-5	CASSYLNYGYTF
TRBJ2-5	TRBV15	CATSRGGGGAEETQYF
TRBJ1-4	TRBV30	CAWSVEGLDEKLFF
TRBJ1-1	TRBV6-5	CASSFQGSTEAFF
TRBJ1-4	TRBV5-1	CASSLGRATNEKLFF
TRBJ2-7	TRBV19	CASSRSGYEQYF
TRBJ1-5	TRBV19	CASSIQGESQPQHF
TRBJ1-6	TRBV2	CASSVSSSYNSPLHF